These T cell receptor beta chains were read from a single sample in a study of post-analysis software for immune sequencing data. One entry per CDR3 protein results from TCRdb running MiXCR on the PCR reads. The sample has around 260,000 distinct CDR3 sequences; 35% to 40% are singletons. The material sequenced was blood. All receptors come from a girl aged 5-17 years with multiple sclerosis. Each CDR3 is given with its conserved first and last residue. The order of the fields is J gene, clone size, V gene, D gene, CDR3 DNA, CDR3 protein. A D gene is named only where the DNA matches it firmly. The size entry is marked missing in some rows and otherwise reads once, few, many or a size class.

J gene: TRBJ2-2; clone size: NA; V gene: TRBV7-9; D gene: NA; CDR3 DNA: TGTGCCACCCCCCGAGACCTCGCGAACACCGGGGAGCTGTTTTTT; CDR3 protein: CATPRDLANTGELFF
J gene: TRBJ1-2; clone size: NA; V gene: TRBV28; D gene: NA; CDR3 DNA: TGTGCCAGCAGTTCCGGTGGGACATCCGTTAACTATGGCTACACCTTC; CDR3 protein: CASSSGGTSVNYGYTF
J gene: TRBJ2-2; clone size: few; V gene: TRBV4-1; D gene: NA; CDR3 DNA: TGCGCCAGCAGCCAAGTGATGGCAGCCAAACCCGGGGAGCTGTTTTTT; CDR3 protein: CASSQVMAAKPGELFF
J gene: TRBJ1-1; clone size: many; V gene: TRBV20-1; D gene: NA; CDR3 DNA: TGCAGTGCTAGGAAACCCGGGACCCGGGGCACTGAAGCTTTCTTT; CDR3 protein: CSARKPGTRGTEAFF
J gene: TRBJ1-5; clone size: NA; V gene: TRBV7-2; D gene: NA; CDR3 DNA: TGTGCCAGCAGCTTAGGACAGCTAAGCAATCAGCCCCAGCATTTT; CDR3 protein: CASSLGQLSNQPQHF
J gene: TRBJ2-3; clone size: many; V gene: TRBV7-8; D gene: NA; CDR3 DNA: TGTGCCAGCAGCTTACGGGGAAAAGTCCTGTATTTT; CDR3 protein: CASSLRGKVLYF
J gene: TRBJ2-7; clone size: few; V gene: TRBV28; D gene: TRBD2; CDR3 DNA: TGTGCCAGCAGTTTATCCAGCGGGGTCACCTACGAGCAGTACTTC; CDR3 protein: CASSLSSGVTYEQYF
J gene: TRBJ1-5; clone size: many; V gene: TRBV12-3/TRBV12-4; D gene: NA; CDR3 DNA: TGTGCCAGCAGTTTAGTTTCCGGGGCCAATCAGCCCCAGCATTTT; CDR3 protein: CASSLVSGANQPQHF
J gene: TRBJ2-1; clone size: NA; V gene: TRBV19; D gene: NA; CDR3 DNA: TGTGCCAGTAGTATAGTTGCCCAGAGCTCCTACAATGAGCAGTTCTTC; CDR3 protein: CASSIVAQSSYNEQFF
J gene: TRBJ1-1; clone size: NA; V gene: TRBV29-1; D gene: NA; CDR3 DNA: TGCAGCGCTATCGTAACTGAAGCTTTCTTT; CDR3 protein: CSAIVTEAFF
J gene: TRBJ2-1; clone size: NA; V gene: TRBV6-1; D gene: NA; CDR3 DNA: TGTGCCAGCCGATCCCAGCAGGGGCCTTCCTACAATGAGCAGTTCTTC; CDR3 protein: CASRSQQGPSYNEQFF
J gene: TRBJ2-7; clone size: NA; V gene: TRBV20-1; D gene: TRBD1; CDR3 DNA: TGCAGTGCTAGGGACAGGAGCTACGAGCAGTACTTC; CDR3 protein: CSARDRSYEQYF
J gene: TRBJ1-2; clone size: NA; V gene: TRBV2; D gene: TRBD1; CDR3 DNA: TGTGCCAGCAGTGAAGGACAGGGACGGGGCTACACCTTC; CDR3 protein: CASSEGQGRGYTF
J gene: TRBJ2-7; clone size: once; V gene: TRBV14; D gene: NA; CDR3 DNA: TGTGCCAGCAGCCAAGATCCTTTCGGCGAGCAGTACTTC; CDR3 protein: CASSQDPFGEQYF
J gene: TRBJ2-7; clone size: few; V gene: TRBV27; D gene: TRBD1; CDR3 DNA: TGTGCCAGCTATCTTACAGGGGACAGTGACAGCTCCTACGAGCAGTACTTC; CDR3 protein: CASYLTGDSDSSYEQYF
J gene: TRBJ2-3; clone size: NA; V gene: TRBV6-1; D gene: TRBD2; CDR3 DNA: TGTGCCAGCAGGTTAGCGGGGAAAGATACGCAGTATTTT; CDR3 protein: CASRLAGKDTQYF
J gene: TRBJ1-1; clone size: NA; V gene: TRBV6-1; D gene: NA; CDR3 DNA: TGTGCCAGCAGTGAAGCGGAGGTAGTTGAAGCTTTCTTT; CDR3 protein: CASSEAEVVEAFF
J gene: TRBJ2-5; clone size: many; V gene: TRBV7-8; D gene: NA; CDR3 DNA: TGTGCCAGCAACAAGGGCAGGGGAGAGACCCAGTACTTC; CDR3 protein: CASNKGRGETQYF
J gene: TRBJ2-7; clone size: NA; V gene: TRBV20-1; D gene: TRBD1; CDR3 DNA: TGCAGTGCTAGAGATGCTGACAGGGGGCTGATGAACGAGCAGTACTTC; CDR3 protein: CSARDADRGLMNEQYF
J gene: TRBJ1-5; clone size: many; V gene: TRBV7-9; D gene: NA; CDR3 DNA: TGTGCCAGCAGCCGACCCGGTGGGAGCAATCAGCCCCAGCATTTT; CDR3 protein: CASSRPGGSNQPQHF
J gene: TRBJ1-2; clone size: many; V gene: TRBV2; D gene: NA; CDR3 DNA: TGTGCCAGCAGTGAGACAGGTTGGGCTGGCTACACCTTC; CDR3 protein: CASSETGWAGYTF
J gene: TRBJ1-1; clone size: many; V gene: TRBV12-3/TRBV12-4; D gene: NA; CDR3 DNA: TGTGCCAGCAGACCTACGGGGCTGGGCACTGAAGCTTTCTTT; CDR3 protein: CASRPTGLGTEAFF
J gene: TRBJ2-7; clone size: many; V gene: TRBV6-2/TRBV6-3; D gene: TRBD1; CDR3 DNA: TGTGCCAGCAGTTTTCGACAGGGGGATTACGAGCAGTACTTC; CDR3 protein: CASSFRQGDYEQYF
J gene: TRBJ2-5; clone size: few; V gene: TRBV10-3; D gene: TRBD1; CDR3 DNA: TGTGCCATCAGTGAGTCACTCCGGGACAGTCAAGAGACCCAGTACTTC; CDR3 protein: CAISESLRDSQETQYF
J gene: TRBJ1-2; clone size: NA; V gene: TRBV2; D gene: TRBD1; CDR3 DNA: TGTGCCAATGGGGCGGGACAGGCGACTAACTATGGCTACACCTTC; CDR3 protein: CANGAGQATNYGYTF
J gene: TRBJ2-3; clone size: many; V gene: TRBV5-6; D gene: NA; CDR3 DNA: TGTGCCAGCACCTGGACCGGGCCCACAGATACGCAGTATTTT; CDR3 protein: CASTWTGPTDTQYF
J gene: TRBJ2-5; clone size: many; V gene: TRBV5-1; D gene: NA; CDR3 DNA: TGCGCCAGCAGCTTTGGACAGCAAGAGACCCAGTACTTC; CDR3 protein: CASSFGQQETQYF
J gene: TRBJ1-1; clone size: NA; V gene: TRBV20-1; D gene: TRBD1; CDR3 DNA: TGCAGTGCTAGAGGACCCCTGGACAGGGGGCCGGGTGAAATGAACACTGAAGCTTTCTTT; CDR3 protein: CSARGPLDRGPGEMNTEAFF
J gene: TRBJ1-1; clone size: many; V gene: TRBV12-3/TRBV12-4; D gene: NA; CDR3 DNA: TGTGCCAGCAGTCAGGGTGTCGCTGAAGCTTTCTTT; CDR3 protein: CASSQGVAEAFF
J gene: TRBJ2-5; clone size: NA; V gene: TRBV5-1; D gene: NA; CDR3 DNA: TGCGCCAGCAGCTCACAGGGCCTCCCCCAAGAGACCCAGTACTTC; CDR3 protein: CASSSQGLPQETQYF
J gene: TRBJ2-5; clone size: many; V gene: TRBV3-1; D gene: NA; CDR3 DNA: TGTGCCAGCAGCCAAAGAGTCCTAGGACAAGAGACCCAGTACTTC; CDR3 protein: CASSQRVLGQETQYF
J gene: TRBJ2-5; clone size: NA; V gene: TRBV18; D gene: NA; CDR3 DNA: TGTGCCAGCTCACCAGGAAAAGGGGAGACCCAGTACTTC; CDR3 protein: CASSPGKGETQYF
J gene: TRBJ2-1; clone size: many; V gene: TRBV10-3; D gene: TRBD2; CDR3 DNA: TGTGCCTCGGCCGGGACTAGCGGGGCCATCGACCACAATGAGCAGTTCTTC; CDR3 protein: CASAGTSGAIDHNEQFF
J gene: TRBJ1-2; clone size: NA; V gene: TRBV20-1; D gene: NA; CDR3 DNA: TGCAGTGCTAGGGTAAACAGTCCCTATGGCTACACCTTC; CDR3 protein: CSARVNSPYGYTF
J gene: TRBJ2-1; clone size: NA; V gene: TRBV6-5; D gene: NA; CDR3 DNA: TGTGCCAGCAGCTCCCTCCGGGGACCCGGGGCGAATGAGCAGTTCTTC; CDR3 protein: CASSSLRGPGANEQFF
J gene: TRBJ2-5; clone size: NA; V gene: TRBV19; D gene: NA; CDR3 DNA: TGTGCCAGTAGTAAAATTAACAGGGTACGGGGCCAAGAGACCCAGTACTTC; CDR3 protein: CASSKINRVRGQETQYF
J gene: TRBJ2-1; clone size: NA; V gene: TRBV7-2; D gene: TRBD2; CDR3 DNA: TGTGCCAGCAGCCCCAGCGGGAGGTTGGGTGAGCAGTTCTTC; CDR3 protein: CASSPSGRLGEQFF
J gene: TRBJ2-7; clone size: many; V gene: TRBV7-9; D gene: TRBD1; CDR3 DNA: TGTGCCAGCAGCGAACCGGGACAGCCCTACGAGCAGTACTTC; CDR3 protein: CASSEPGQPYEQYF
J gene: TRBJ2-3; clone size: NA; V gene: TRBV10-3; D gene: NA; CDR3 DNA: TGTGCCATCAGTGAGTTCATTGCGGATACGCAGTATTTT; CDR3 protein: CAISEFIADTQYF
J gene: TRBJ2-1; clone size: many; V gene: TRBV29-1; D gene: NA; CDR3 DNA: TGCAGCGTCACCCTTTACAATGAGCAGTTCTTC; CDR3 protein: CSVTLYNEQFF
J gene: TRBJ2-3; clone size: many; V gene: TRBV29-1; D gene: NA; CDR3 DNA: TGCAGCGTTGGGTATGGCGCAGGATTAGATACGCAGTATTTT; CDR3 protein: CSVGYGAGLDTQYF
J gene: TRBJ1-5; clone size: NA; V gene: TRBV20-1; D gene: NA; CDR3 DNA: TGCAGTGCTAGAATTTACAGAGATGTTAATCAGCCCCAGCATTTT; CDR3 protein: CSARIYRDVNQPQHF
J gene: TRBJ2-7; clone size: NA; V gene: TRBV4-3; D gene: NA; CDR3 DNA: TGCGCCAGCAGCCAAGATGGGACGGGGAGCTCCTACGAGCAGTACTTC; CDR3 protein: CASSQDGTGSSYEQYF
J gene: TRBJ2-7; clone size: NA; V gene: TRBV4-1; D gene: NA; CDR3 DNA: TGCGCCAGCAGCCAAGATGCGCGCCAGCACCACTCCTACGAACAGTACTTC; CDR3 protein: CASSQDARQHHSYEQYF
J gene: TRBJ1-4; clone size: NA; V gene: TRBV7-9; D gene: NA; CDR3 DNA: TGTACCAGCAGCCTTGGACCCTCGGGTAATGAAAAACGGTTTTTT; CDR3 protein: CTSSLGPSGNEKRFF
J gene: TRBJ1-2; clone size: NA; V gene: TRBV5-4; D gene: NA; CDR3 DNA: TGTGCCAGCAGCTTAAGGGAAGCCTATGGCTACACCTTC; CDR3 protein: CASSLREAYGYTF
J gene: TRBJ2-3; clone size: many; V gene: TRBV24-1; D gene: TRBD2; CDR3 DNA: TGTGCCACCAGTGATGGCGGGGGGGCCGCCCGGGATACGCAGTATTTT; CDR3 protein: CATSDGGGAARDTQYF
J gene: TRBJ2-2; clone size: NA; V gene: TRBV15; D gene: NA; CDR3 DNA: TGTGCCACCGGATTTATACAAAACACCGGGGAGCTGTTTTTT; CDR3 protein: CATGFIQNTGELFF
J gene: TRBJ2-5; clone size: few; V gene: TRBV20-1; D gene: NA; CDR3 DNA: TGCAGTGCCGCGACGCAGGGGAGAGGAAAGACCCAGTACTTC; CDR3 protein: CSAATQGRGKTQYF
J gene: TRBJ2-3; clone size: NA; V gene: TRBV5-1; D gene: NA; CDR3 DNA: TGCGCCAGCAGTATCGGGGGGCCATCAGATACGCAGTATTTT; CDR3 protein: CASSIGGPSDTQYF
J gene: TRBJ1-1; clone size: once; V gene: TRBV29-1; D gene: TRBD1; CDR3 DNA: TGCAGCGTTGGCACTGGACAGGGAGGGACTGAAGCTTTCTTT; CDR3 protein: CSVGTGQGGTEAFF
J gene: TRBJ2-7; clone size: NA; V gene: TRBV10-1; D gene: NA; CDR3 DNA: TGCGCCAGCAGTGAAGGTGTAGATAGCTACGAGCAGTACTTC; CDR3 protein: CASSEGVDSYEQYF